This T cell receptor beta chain originates from a study of blood T cell repertoires in COVID-19. Overall study: The United States, Italy and Spain were the sources of the acute and convalescent COVID-19 samples.

Original processing notes: Nucleated cell number was recorded as an estimate derived from reference gene primer amplification. The repertoire was sequenced with immunoSEQ multiplex PCR; TCRdb's copy has only in-frame clones and lacks some. V and J calls and clone size come straight from that table; D and trimming were deduced from the DNA. The profile shows around 300,000 clones, 70% to 90% of them singletons. Per germline, CDR1 SGHRS and CDR2 YFSETQ. CDR3 length equals 16 residues. Trimming took 0 bases from V and 3 from J, leaving 16 bases between them. The specimen was peripheral blood. This clonotype was sampled from a woman between 65 and 79 years old with acute or convalescent COVID-19. The rearrangement joins TRBV5-1 to TRBJ2-7; D may be TRBD2 (6 bases). The DNA of the CDR3 is TGCGCCAGCAGCTTGGGCCCCGGGACTTTGGGCTACGAGCAGTACTTC. Protein sequence: CASSLGPGTLGYEQYF.